A selection of T cell receptor beta chains follows, all from one sample in a study of T cells in Graves' hyperthyroidism and ophthalmopathy. A single record per CDR3 protein comes from TCRdb applying MiXCR to the multiplex PCR reads. The sample records about 600,000 distinct CDR3 sequences, approximately 15% being singletons. Specimen: blood. These receptor sequences come from a woman between 40 and 50 years old with Graves' ophthalmopathy. Each CDR3 is given with its conserved first and last residue. Each record gives: V gene, CDR3 protein.

TRBV20-1	CSARTGEVQETQYF
TRBV6-1	CASSRDREYGYTF
TRBV24-1	CATIIPRAEPSYNEQFF
TRBV11-2	CASSLRSGLGSPLHF
TRBV2	CASAGGQWSGNTIYF
TRBV7-2	CASSLWSTNEKLFF
TRBV5-1	CASSPGWAQNTEAFF
TRBV4-2	CASSQGHTDTQYF
TRBV11-2	CASSLVGQGMGEAFF
TRBV7-3	CASSPSGGARETQYF
TRBV20-1	CSAQQTGAREQYF
TRBV28	CASREDGEETQYF
TRBV12-3/TRBV12-4	CASSLGTGSETQYF
TRBV5-5	CASSLGLRQGSQPQHF
TRBV12-3/TRBV12-4	CASTLRVGTAYNEQFF
TRBV2	CASRSDMGSEAFF
TRBV5-4	CASSYEPDRVEETQYF
TRBV4-2	CASSQDLQQPQHF
TRBV11-2	CASSIVRGSQETQYF
TRBV30	CAWSPSGGATEAFF
TRBV12-3/TRBV12-4	CASSPGTGVDYGYTF
TRBV7-8	CASSLMILLDPNTQYF
TRBV30	CAWSTGESGNTIYF
TRBV13	CATSESGGVRGEQFF
TRBV5-1	CASSQFKSRTGEADTQYF
TRBV29-1	CSVWTSGRARETQYF
TRBV27	CASRGQGGWDTEAFF
TRBV3-1	CASSQGDRDTEAFF
TRBV2	CASRELAVTDTQYF
TRBV18	CASSPTTDTQYF
TRBV28	CASRGTGGVYEQYF
TRBV28	CASSRDPEQYF
TRBV5-1	CASSIQGGTDTQYF
TRBV18	CASSPSGTSGRPKSFF
TRBV7-9	CASSSTGGVPTKQFF
TRBV30	CAWSFGGNTEAFF
TRBV19	CASSIDRQARSNQPQHF
TRBV3-1	CASSPDRGLRLYEQFF
TRBV5-1	CASSQQGTSIPYEQYF
TRBV20-1	CSVRGITYNEQFF
TRBV27	CASSPSPPREGHYNEQFF
TRBV7-9	CASSSRQLGTGELFF
TRBV12-3/TRBV12-4	CASSTVAGGPINEQYF
TRBV10-2	CASSRQGQGSSPLHF